This TCR beta chain comes out of a study of shared clonotypes between healthy human individuals. Trimming stripped 6 bases from V and 1 base from J, with 16 bases between. The CDR3 has 15 residues. Per the germline V gene, CDR1 is MNHEY and CDR2 is SMNVEV (reference sequence). Some clones are missing from TCRdb's copy, which holds only in-frame ones; the method was immunoSEQ multiplex PCR. The sample lists hundreds of thousands of clones; about 95% were seen once. Naivety among CD8 cells was defined by CD45RO negativity and positive CCR7 selection, thereby excluding terminally differentiated effector memory CD45RA+ cells.

The genes are TRBV27 and TRBJ2-7; weak D call: TRBD1 (6 bases). This receptor was taken from a young woman in good health. The sample comprised naive CD8+ T cells sorted from blood. The CDR3 region is CASRAGQLESYEQYF. Written as DNA, the CDR3 is TGTGCCAGCAGGGCAGGACAGCTGGAATCCTACGAGCAGTACTTC.